This is a list of T cell receptor beta chains from one sample in a study of cytomegalovirus exposure and HLA in healthy donors. The assay was immunoSEQ multiplex PCR, and TCRdb's table has in-frame clones only and misses some. The sample holds about 150,000 clones; around nine tenths are singletons and the top ten take about 22%. Sequencing used PBMCs. Receptor source: a young man in good health and CMV-seropositive. Each CDR3 is given with its conserved first and last residue. The order of the fields is J gene, V gene, clone size, D gene, CDR3 protein, CDR3 DNA. A D gene is named only where the DNA matches it firmly. Clone sizes are given selectively: once, few, many, or a class where the clone is expanded.

TRBJ2-2,TRBV4-2,.,TRBD2,CASRGVAGGPSGELFF,TGTGCCAGCAGGGGGGTAGCGGGAGGGCCTAGCGGGGAGCTGTTTTTT
TRBJ2-2,TRBV4-1,.,.,CASSQDPSVRTSNTGELFF,TGCGCCAGCAGCCAAGACCCAAGCGTCCGAACGTCGAACACCGGGGAGCTGTTTTTT
TRBJ1-2,TRBV7-8,.,TRBD1,CASSPTGTVYGYTF,TGTGCCAGCAGCCCTACGGGGACAGTCTATGGCTACACCTTC
TRBJ1-3,TRBV30,.,.,CAWTQSPGNTIYF,TGTGCCTGGACCCAGTCCCCTGGAAACACCATATATTTT
TRBJ1-2,TRBV7-9,.,.,CASSLGNRVIAYYGYTF,TGTGCCAGCAGCTTAGGTAACAGGGTAATCGCCTACTATGGCTACACCTTC
TRBJ1-4,TRBV7-2,.,TRBD1,CASSLDRGDEKLFF,TGTGCCAGCAGCTTAGACAGGGGGGATGAAAAACTGTTTTTT
TRBJ1-3,TRBV11-2,.,.,CASSPPAGFGNTIYF,TGTGCCAGCAGCCCACCTGCGGGGTTTGGAAACACCATATATTTT
TRBJ2-7,TRBV5-1,.,.,CASSLDTGLFYEQYF,TGCGCCAGCAGCTTAGACACAGGGTTGTTCTACGAGCAGTACTTC
TRBJ1-2,TRBV7-2,.,TRBD1,CASTRGTGNPNYGYTF,TGTGCCAGCACCAGAGGGACAGGGAACCCTAACTATGGCTACACCTTC
TRBJ1-4,TRBV15,.,.,CATGRGTNEKLFF,TGTGCCACCGGGAGGGGGACTAATGAAAAACTGTTTTTT
TRBJ2-2,TRBV9,.,TRBD1,CASSGPGTGGSYAGELFF,TGTGCCAGCAGCGGGCCCGGGACAGGGGGCTCTTACGCCGGGGAGCTGTTTTTT
TRBJ1-6,TRBV13,.,.,CASSLGPLGRVNNSPLHF,TGTGCCAGCAGCTTAGGACCCTTAGGGAGGGTAAATAATTCACCCCTCCACTTT
TRBJ2-7,TRBV6-1,.,TRBD2,CASSEGPSGQTYEQYF,TGTGCCAGCAGTGAAGGCCCTAGCGGGCAGACCTACGAGCAGTACTTC
TRBJ2-7,TRBV6-5,.,.,CASSYRYEQYF,TGTGCCAGCAGTTACCGGTACGAGCAGTACTTC
TRBJ1-5,TRBV19,many,TRBD1,CASTLGDSQPQHF,TGTGCCAGTACCCTCGGGGACAGTCAGCCCCAGCATTTT
TRBJ2-7,TRBV5-4,.,TRBD2,CASSPGGLAGNEQYF,TGTGCCAGCAGCCCTGGGGGACTAGCGGGAAACGAGCAGTACTTC
TRBJ1-1,TRBV18,once,.,CASSTDGGFSEAFF,TGTGCCAGCTCGACAGATGGGGGGTTTAGTGAAGCTTTCTTT
TRBJ2-1,TRBV5-4,.,TRBD2,CASSTRGAGGPNEQFF,TGTGCCAGCAGCACCCGGGGGGCGGGAGGGCCGAATGAGCAGTTCTTC
TRBJ1-4,TRBV27,.,.,CASSLTGQEKLFF,TGTGCCAGCAGTCTTACCGGACAGGAAAAACTGTTTTTT
TRBJ1-5,TRBV5-1,.,TRBD1,CASSSGTGDSNQPQHF,TGCGCCAGCAGCTCCGGGACAGGGGATAGCAATCAGCCCCAGCATTTT
TRBJ2-3,TRBV6-5,few,.,CASSWQGYTDTQYF,TGTGCCAGCAGTTGGCAGGGCTACACAGATACGCAGTATTTT
TRBJ1-2,TRBV25-1,.,TRBD1,CASSGGYHGYTF,TGTGCCAGTTCAGGGGGTTATCATGGCTACACCTTC
TRBJ1-1,TRBV25-1,.,.,CASSEYLAGSEAFF,TGTGCCAGCAGTGAATATTTGGCAGGGTCGGAAGCTTTCTTT
TRBJ2-1,TRBV14,.,TRBD2,CASSHRDYRPLDEQFF,TGTGCCAGCAGCCACCGGGACTACCGTCCTCTGGATGAGCAGTTCTTC
TRBJ2-5,TRBV7-7,.,TRBD2,CASSLTELAGVMGTQYF,TGTGCCAGCAGCTTAACCGAACTAGCGGGAGTTATGGGGACCCAGTACTTC
TRBJ1-2,TRBV27,.,TRBD1,CASSLFDPTGGGGGYTF,TGTGCCAGCAGTTTATTTGACCCGACAGGGGGCGGGGGTGGCTACACCTTC
TRBJ1-4,TRBV6-5,.,TRBD1,CASRGTGAEKLFF,TGTGCCAGCAGGGGGACAGGGGCTGAAAAACTGTTTTTT
TRBJ1-1,TRBV6-5,many,.,CASSYSRPGNTEAFF,TGTGCCAGCAGTTACTCGAGGCCGGGGAACACTGAAGCTTTCTTT
TRBJ1-1,TRBV6-1,.,.,CASRTGRSRNTEAFF,TGTGCCAGCAGAACCGGGAGGAGCAGGAACACTGAAGCTTTCTTT
TRBJ1-2,TRBV9,.,.,CASSPSVSYGYTF,TGTGCCAGCAGCCCCAGCGTTAGCTATGGCTACACCTTC